This T cell receptor beta chain was identified in a study of blood T cell repertoires in COVID-19. Study-level background: Researchers got acute and convalescent COVID-19 samples from the United States, Italy and Spain. From T cells, B-cell-depleted T cells, or PBMCs came the material, which was cDNA or gDNA.

This clone has only a few counts. Profiled with immunoSEQ multiplex PCR; TCRdb holds only in-frame clones, not every one. The sample has about 120,000 clones; roughly 89% are singletons. Which cohort a participant joined came from the clinical history participants gave. Recovered Cohort 3 donors showed two negative PCRs, clearance, or symptom resolution. V lost 5 bases to trimming and J lost 0 bases; unmatched junction nucleotides: 12. This CDR3 contains 19 residues. CDR1 and CDR2 from the germline V gene are KGHDR and SFDVKD. The chain links TRBV24-1 to TRBJ1-5; 10 bases are a match to TRBD1. What was sequenced was PBMCs or T cells enriched from blood (not recorded which). The clonotype comes from a woman aged 30 to 39 who had recovered from COVID-19. The CDR3 sequence: CATSGSRDRGWASNQPQHF. The DNA of the CDR3 is TGTGCCACCAGTGGTTCCCGGGACAGGGGTTGGGCTAGCAATCAGCCCCAGCATTTT.